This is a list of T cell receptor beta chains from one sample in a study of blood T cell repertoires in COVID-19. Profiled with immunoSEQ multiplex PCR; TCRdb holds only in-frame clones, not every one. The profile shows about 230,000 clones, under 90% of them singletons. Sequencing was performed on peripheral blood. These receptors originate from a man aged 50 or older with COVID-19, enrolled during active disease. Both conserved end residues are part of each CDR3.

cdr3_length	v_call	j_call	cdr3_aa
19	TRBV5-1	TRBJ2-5	CASSAQPAGVAGGQETQYF
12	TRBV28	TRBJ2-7	CASSRRGYEQYF
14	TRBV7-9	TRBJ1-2	CASNHPDRNYGYTF
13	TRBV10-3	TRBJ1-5	CAITPDRGQPQHF
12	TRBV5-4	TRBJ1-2	CASSFRDFVYTF
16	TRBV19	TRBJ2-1	CASSIDGASGARKQFF
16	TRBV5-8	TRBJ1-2	CASSYTGLLTSPGYTF
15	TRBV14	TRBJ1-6	CASSAGQFYNSPLHF
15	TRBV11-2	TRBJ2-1	CASSLAGGFYNEQFF
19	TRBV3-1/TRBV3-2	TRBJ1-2	CASSQDGRGQFARLYGYTF
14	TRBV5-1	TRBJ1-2	CASRRDRETYGYTF
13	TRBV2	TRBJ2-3	CASSGQLQVVQYF
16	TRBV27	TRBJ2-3	CASSYLGSVSTDTQYF
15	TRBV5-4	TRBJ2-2	CASSLQGAGTGELFF
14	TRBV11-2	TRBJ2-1	CATRGQGAYNEQFF
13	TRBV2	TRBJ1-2	CASSRTGGEGYTF
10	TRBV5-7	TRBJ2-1	CASRGEGQFF
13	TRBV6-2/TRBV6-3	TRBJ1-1	CASSQQGTLEAFF
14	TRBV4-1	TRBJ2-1	CASSQDPGFNEQFF
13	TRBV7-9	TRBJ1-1	CASSQSKGVGAFF
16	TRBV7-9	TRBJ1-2	CASSIETQGRTYGYTF
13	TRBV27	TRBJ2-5	CASRRQGSETQYF
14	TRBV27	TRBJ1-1	CASSWSGSMSEAFF
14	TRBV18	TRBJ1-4	CASSPQLRGEKLFF
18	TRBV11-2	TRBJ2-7	CASSLGLMGAEMDYEQYF
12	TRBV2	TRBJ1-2	CASSADRGRYTF
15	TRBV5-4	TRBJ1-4	CASQPRGGNNEKLFF
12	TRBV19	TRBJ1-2	CATRTVYYGYTF
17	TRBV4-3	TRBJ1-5	CASSPLKMTQGNQPQHF
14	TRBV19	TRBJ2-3	CASRLAGGTDTQYF
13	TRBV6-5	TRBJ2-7	CASSPGLEREQYF